The source of this TCR beta chain is a study of beta chain features in type 1 diabetes. Turning to the study itself: In all, around 99 million sorted cells from all samples were analyzed.

Findings and limits, study-wide: Type 1 diabetes patients had VDJ junctions that carried fewer insertions and more deletions. Researchers report that Type 1 diabetes patients had moderately but significantly shorter TCRB CDR3s across all four CD4+ subsets.

Concerning this clone: Its antigen is still unknown.

Blood was collected once per donor into heparin, averaging around 120 mL. The investigators reverse transcribed all of the isolated RNA, so they sequenced expressed TCRB transcripts. This table comes from immunoSEQ multiplex PCR, and its TCRdb copy is limited to in-frame clones, with some not included. The sample records about 340,000 clones, 13% being singletons. This TCR was recovered from a woman aged 18-29 years with type 1 diabetes. The sequencing sample was made of naive CD4+ T cells from blood.

CDR3 protein: CAWSGGRLGQGEFGGYTF. The CDR3 coding sequence is TGTGCCTGGAGTGGCGGTCGGTTAGGACAGGGGGAATTTGGCGGCTACACCTTC. This sequence joins TRBV30 and TRBJ1-2; 10 nucleotides match TRBD1. CDR1 is GTSNPN and CDR2 is SVGIG in the germline V gene (reference sequence). Trimming at V came to 1 base and at J to 8 bases, leaving 19 bases not matched to a gene. This CDR3 has 18 residues.